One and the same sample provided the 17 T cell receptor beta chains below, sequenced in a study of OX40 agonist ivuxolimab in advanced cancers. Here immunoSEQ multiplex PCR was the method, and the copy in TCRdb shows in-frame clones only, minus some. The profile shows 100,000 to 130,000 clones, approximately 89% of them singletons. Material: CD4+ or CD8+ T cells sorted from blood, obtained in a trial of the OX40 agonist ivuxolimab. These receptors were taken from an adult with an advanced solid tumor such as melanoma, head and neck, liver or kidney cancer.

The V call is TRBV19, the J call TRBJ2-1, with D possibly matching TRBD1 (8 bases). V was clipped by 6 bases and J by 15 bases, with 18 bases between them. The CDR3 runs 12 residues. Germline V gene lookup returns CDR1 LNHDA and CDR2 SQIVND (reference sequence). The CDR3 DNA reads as TGTGCCAGTAGGATACAAACAGGGGGGGTGTTCTTC. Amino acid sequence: CASRIQTGGVFF.

The CDR3 sequence is CASSPDPPTIPGELFF. The CDR3 coding sequence is TGTGCCAGCTCACCAGACCCCCCAACCATTCCCGGGGAGCTGTTTTTT. The chain links TRBV18 to TRBJ2-2, with D unresolved. Trimming left V 2 bases short and J 6 bases short, with 16 bases between. This CDR3 region has 16 residues. Germline V gene data show CDR1 as KGHSH and CDR2 as LQKENI.

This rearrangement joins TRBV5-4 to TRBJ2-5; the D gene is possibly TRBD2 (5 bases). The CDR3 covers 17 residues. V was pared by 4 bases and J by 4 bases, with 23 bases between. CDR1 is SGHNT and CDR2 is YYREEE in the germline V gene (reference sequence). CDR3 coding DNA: TGTGCCAGCAGCCCACCCTATATAGGGAGAAACTTAGAGACCCAGTACTTC. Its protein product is CASSPPYIGRNLETQYF.

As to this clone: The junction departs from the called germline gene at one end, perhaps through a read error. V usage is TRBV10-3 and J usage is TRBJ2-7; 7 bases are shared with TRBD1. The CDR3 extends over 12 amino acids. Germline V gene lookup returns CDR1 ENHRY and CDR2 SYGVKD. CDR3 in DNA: TGTGCCACGACCGGGACAGCCTACTTGTTAAGCTTC. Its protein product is CATTGTAYLLSF.

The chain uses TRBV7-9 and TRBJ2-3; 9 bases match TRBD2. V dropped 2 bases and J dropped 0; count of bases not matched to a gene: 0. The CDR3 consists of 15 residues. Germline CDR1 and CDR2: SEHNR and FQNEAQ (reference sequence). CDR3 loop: CASSLSGRSTDTQYF. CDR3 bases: TGTGCCAGCAGCTTAAGCGGGAGGAGCACAGATACGCAGTATTTT.

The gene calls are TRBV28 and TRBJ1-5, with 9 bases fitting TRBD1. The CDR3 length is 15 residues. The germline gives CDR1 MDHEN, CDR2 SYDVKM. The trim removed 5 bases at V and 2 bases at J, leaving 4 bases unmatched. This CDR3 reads CASSGQGSGNQPQHF. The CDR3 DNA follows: TGTGCCAGCAGTGGACAGGGGTCCGGCAATCAGCCCCAGCATTTT.

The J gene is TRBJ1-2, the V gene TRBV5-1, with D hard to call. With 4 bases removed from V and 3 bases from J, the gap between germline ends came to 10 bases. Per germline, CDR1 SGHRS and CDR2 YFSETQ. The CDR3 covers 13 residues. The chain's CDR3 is CASSPLRHYGYTF. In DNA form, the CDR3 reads TGCGCCAGCAGCCCTCTGAGGCACTATGGCTACACCTTC.

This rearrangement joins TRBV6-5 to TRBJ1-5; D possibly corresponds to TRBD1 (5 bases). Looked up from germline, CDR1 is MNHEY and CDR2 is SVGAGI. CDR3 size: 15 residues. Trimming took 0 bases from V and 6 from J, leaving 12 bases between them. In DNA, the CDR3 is TGTGCCAGCAGTTACTCAGGGGACCCGGGTCAGCCCCAGCATTTT. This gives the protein CASSYSGDPGQPQHF.

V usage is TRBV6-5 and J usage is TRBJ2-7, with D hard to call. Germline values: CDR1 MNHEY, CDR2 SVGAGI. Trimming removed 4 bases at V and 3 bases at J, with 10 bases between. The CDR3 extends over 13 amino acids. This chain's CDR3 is CASSFSLSYEQYF. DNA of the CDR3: TGTGCCAGCAGTTTTTCCCTGAGCTACGAGCAGTACTTC.

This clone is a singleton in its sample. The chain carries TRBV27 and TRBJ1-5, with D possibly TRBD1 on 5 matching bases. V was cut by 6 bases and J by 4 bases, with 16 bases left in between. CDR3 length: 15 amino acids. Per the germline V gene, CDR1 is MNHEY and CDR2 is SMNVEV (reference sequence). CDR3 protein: CASSHTRTHNQPQHF. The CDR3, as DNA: TGTGCCAGCAGCCACACCCGGACACATAATCAGCCCCAGCATTTT.

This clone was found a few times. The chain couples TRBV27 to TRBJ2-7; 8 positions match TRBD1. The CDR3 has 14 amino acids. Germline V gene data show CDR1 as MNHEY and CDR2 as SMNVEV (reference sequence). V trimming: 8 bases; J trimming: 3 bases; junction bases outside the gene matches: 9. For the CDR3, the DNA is TGTGCCAGCGCCGTTCAGGGGGCGAACTACGAGCAGTACTTC. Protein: CASAVQGANYEQYF.

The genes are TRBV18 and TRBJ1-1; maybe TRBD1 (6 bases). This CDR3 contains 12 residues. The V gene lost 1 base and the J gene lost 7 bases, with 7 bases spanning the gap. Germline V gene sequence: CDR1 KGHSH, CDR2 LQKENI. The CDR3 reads CASSPRRGEAFF. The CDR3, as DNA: TGTGCCAGCTCACCACGCAGGGGTGAAGCTTTCTTT. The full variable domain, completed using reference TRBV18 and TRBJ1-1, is NAGVMQNPRHLVRRRGQEARLRCSPMKGHSHVYWYRQLPEEGLKFMVYLQKENIIDESGMPKERFSAEFPKEGPSILRIQQVVRGDSAAYFCASSPRRGEAFFGQGTRLTVV.

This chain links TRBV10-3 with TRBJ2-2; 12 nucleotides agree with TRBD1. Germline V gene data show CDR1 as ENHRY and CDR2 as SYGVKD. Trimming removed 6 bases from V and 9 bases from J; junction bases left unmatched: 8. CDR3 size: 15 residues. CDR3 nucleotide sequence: TGTGCCATCAGCGTCCCGGGACAGGGGGCTTGGGAGCTGTTTTTT. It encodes CAISVPGQGAWELFF.

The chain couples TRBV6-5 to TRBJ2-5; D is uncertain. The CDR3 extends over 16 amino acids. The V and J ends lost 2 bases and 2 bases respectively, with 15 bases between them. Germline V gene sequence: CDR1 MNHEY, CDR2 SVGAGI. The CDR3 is CASSYLRAFVQETQYF. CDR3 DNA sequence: TGTGCCAGCAGTTACCTCCGGGCTTTCGTTCAAGAGACCCAGTACTTC.

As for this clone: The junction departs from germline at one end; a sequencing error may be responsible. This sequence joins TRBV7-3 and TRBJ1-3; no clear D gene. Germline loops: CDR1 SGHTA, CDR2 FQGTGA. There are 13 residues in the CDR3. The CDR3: CASSLNSGTTIYF. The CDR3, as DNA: TGTGCCAGCAGCTTGAACAGTGGAACCACCATATATTTT.

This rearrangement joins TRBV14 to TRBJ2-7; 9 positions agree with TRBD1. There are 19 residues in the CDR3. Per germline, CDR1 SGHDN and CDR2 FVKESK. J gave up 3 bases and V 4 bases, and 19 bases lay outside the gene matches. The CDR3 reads CASSPNPGQGLYYNYEQYF. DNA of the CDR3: TGTGCCAGCAGCCCAAACCCGGGACAGGGACTTTACTATAACTACGAGCAGTACTTC.

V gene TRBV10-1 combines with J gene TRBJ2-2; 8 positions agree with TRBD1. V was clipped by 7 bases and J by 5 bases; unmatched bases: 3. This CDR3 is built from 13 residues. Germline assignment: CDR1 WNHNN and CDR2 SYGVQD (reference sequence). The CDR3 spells CASKDRETGELFF. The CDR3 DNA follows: TGCGCCAGCAAGGACAGGGAGACCGGGGAGCTGTTTTTT.